A selection of T cell receptor beta chains follows, all from one sample in a study of CD8 T cells in Susac syndrome. Each CDR3 protein gets one entry after TCRdb re-called the immunoSEQ multiplex PCR reads with MiXCR. The data contain around 280,000 distinct CDR3 sequences, roughly 85% of them singletons. Input material: CD8+ T cells from PBMCs. The receptor set was obtained from a human donor with multiple sclerosis. Each CDR3 is given with its conserved first and last residue. D genes are given only for firm matches. Not every row has a clone size; where given, it reads once, few, many or a size class.

j_call	v_call	d_call	clone_size	cdr3_nt	cdr3_aa
TRBJ2-7	TRBV20-1	.	.	TGCAGTGCTCATCAGGAAGGGGGGGTCTACGAGCAGTACTTC	CSAHQEGGVYEQYF
TRBJ2-7	TRBV7-9	TRBD2	.	TGTGCCAGCAGCTCCCCTCTAGCGGGGGGCTACGAGCAGTACTTC	CASSSPLAGGYEQYF
TRBJ2-1	TRBV27	TRBD1	.	TGTGCCAGCTCAACCCCGGGACAGGGGATCGATGAGCAGTTCTTC	CASSTPGQGIDEQFF
TRBJ2-7	TRBV15	.	once	TGTGCCACCAGCCGGGACGGCAACTCCTACGAGCAGTACTTC	CATSRDGNSYEQYF
TRBJ2-1	TRBV20-1	.	.	TGCAGTGCTAGATGGGTAGGCGAAGGTGAGCAGTTCTTC	CSARWVGEGEQFF
TRBJ2-7	TRBV9	TRBD2	.	TGTGCCAGCAGCGTAGCGGGAGGGCGCTCCTACGAGCAGTACTTC	CASSVAGGRSYEQYF
TRBJ2-5	TRBV27	TRBD1	.	TGTGCCAGCACCCGGACAGGGGCCGGGGAGACCCAGTACTTC	CASTRTGAGETQYF
TRBJ1-4	TRBV2	.	.	TGTGCCAGCAAAACAGGGTCCGGACTGTTTTTT	CASKTGSGLFF
TRBJ2-7	TRBV14	TRBD2	.	TGTGCCAGCAGCCAAGATCAAACTAGCGGGAGGTGGTACGAGCAGTACTTC	CASSQDQTSGRWYEQYF
TRBJ2-1	TRBV5-6	TRBD2	.	TGTGCCAGCTCAGGGACTAGAGCACATGAGCAGTTCTTC	CASSGTRAHEQFF
TRBJ2-6	TRBV19	.	.	TGTGCCAGTAGTATTACAGGACCTAGCTCTGGGGCCAACGTCCTGACTTTC	CASSITGPSSGANVLTF
TRBJ2-7	TRBV27	.	.	TGTGCCAGCAGTTTATCATCCGGGGATCATTCCTACGAGCAGTACTTC	CASSLSSGDHSYEQYF
TRBJ2-2	TRBV23-1	.	.	TGCGCCAGCAGTCAATCGGAAACCGGGGAGCTGTTTTTT	CASSQSETGELFF
TRBJ2-3	TRBV6-1	.	few	TGTGCCAGCAGTGAATTGAGAGCATCTAGCACAGATACGCAGTATTTT	CASSELRASSTDTQYF
TRBJ2-1	TRBV12-3/TRBV12-4	TRBD2	.	TGTGCCAGCGCCCTAAGGACTAGCGGGATCTATGAGCAGTTCTTC	CASALRTSGIYEQFF
TRBJ2-1	TRBV20-1	TRBD2	.	TGCAGTGCTAGATCGACTAGCGGGAGGGTTGAGCAGTTCTTC	CSARSTSGRVEQFF
TRBJ1-1	TRBV28	.	.	TGTGCCAGCAGTTTAAGGACCGGGCTGAGGATGAACACTGAAGCTTTCTTT	CASSLRTGLRMNTEAFF
TRBJ2-1	TRBV6-5	TRBD2	.	TGTGCCAGCAGTCCTCCGGTTAGCGGGAACAATGAGCAGTTCTTC	CASSPPVSGNNEQFF
TRBJ2-2	TRBV6-6	.	few	TGTGCCAGCAGTGCCACAGGGCTGCGGACCGGGGAGCTGTTTTTT	CASSATGLRTGELFF
TRBJ2-3	TRBV7-9	TRBD2	.	TGTGCCAGCAGCACGCGGACTAGCGGGAGCACAGATACGCAGTATTTT	CASSTRTSGSTDTQYF
TRBJ1-1	TRBV4-1	TRBD1	.	TGCGCCAGCAGCCAACAGGACAGGGGATTTATGAACACTGAAGCTTTCTTT	CASSQQDRGFMNTEAFF
TRBJ1-1	TRBV7-2	.	.	TGTGCCAGCAGGATGGTGAACACTGAAGCTTTCTTT	CASRMVNTEAFF
TRBJ2-5	TRBV7-8	.	.	TGTGCCAGCAGCTTATTCTGGGAGACCCAGTACTTC	CASSLFWETQYF
TRBJ2-1	TRBV3-1	TRBD2	.	TGTGCCAGCAGCCTTATTTGGACTAGCGGGAGCTCCTACAATGAGCAGTTCTTC	CASSLIWTSGSSYNEQFF
TRBJ1-3	TRBV6-5	.	.	TGTGCCAGCAGTTACTCGAGGTGGGACGGTTCCTCTGGAAACACCATATATTTT	CASSYSRWDGSSGNTIYF
TRBJ2-1	TRBV28	.	.	TGTGCCACCGTAGCCACAACGTACAATGAGCAGTTCTTC	CATVATTYNEQFF
TRBJ2-1	TRBV24-1	TRBD1	.	TGTGCCACCAGTGATCGGACAGGGGGACTCTACAATGAGCAGTTCTTC	CATSDRTGGLYNEQFF
TRBJ1-1	TRBV6-6	.	.	TGTGCCACCTCCCCGCGGCTGCTTAACACTGAAGCTTTCTTT	CATSPRLLNTEAFF
TRBJ2-1	TRBV7-9	.	.	TGTGCCAGCAGCTTAATAAGACTAAGCCGTTTCAATGAGCAGTTCTTC	CASSLIRLSRFNEQFF
TRBJ2-7	TRBV29-1	.	.	TGCAGCGTTGAAGATCCACTCGGGGAATCCTACGAGCAGTACTTC	CSVEDPLGESYEQYF
TRBJ2-1	TRBV20-1	TRBD2	.	TGCAGTGCTCCCCGTGAGGGAGGGCCAAGCAATGAGCAGTTCTTC	CSAPREGGPSNEQFF
TRBJ2-4	TRBV28	.	.	TGTGCCAGCAGTCCCCGGGCAGGATTGAGGGTAGCCAAAAACATTCAGTACTTC	CASSPRAGLRVAKNIQYF
TRBJ2-1	TRBV3-1	TRBD2	.	TGTGCCAGCAGAAGTATACTAGCGGACAATGAGCAGTTCTTC	CASRSILADNEQFF
TRBJ2-3	TRBV6-1	.	.	TGTGCCAGCAGTGAAATCCAGGGAGGTTACACAGATACGCAGTATTTT	CASSEIQGGYTDTQYF
TRBJ2-5	TRBV6-6	.	.	TGTGCCAGCAGTTACTCGATCAGAATAGAGACCCAGTACTTC	CASSYSIRIETQYF
TRBJ2-1	TRBV28	TRBD1	.	TGTGCCAGCAGTGCCCGGACAGGGGTCGGAAATGAGCAGTTCTTC	CASSARTGVGNEQFF
TRBJ2-1	TRBV7-6	.	.	TGTGCCAGCAGCCAAGGGGGGGGCAGGCCCCGCAATGAGCAGTTCTTC	CASSQGGGRPRNEQFF
TRBJ2-7	TRBV5-6	TRBD1	few	TGTGCCAGCAACCCTTTTTGGGGACAGGGGGACCTCTCCTACGAGCAGTACTTC	CASNPFWGQGDLSYEQYF
TRBJ1-4	TRBV2	.	.	TGTGCCAGCAGTGGTCAGGGTGGTGTCGCTAATGAAAAACTGTTTTTT	CASSGQGGVANEKLFF